The 13 T cell receptor beta chains below all came from one sample that was sequenced in a study of cytomegalovirus exposure and HLA in healthy donors. Only in-frame clones appear in the TCRdb table, and some are missing; sequencing was by immunoSEQ multiplex PCR. The profile shows over 200,000 clones, around four fifths of them singletons. Sequencing input: PBMCs. These TCRs come from a woman between 18 and 30 years old in good health and CMV-seronegative.

This chain uses TRBV5-1 with TRBJ2-2; D not certain. CDR3 size: 14 residues. The germline V and J ends were trimmed by 3 bases and 2 bases, with 8 bases remaining between them. CDR1 is SGHRS, CDR2 YFSETQ, per germline. The CDR3 loop is CASSSETNTGELFF. The CDR3 nucleotides read TGCGCCAGCAGCTCGGAGACAAACACCGGGGAGCTGTTTTTT.

V is TRBV9 and J is TRBJ2-3; 8 bases map to TRBD2. V was pared by 0 bases and J by 4 bases, with 4 bases of the junction left unmatched. This CDR3 has 15 residues. The V gene's germline CDR1 is SGDLS and CDR2 YYNGEE. CDR3 sequence (DNA): TGTGCCAGCAGCGTAGGGCGGGGGGTCCCAGATACGCAGTATTTT. The encoded protein is CASSVGRGVPDTQYF.

The gene calls are TRBV5-6 and TRBJ2-7; perhaps TRBD1 as D (6 bases). CDR1 SGHDT and CDR2 YYEEEE come from the germline V gene. CDR3 size: 17 residues. The V gene lost 0 bases and the J gene lost 4 bases, with 20 bases spanning the gap. Here the CDR3 reads CASSLVRRSQGSYEQYF. The CDR3 DNA follows: TGTGCCAGCAGCTTGGTTCGCAGGTCACAGGGATCGTACGAGCAGTACTTC.

The chain couples TRBV6-5 to TRBJ2-5; the D is unclear. Germline values: CDR1 MNHEY, CDR2 SVGAGI. The CDR3 is made up of 12 amino acids. V was cut by 0 bases and J by 3 bases, with 2 bases left in between. The DNA of the CDR3 is TGTGCCAGCAGTTACTCGAAAGAGACCCAGTACTTC. Its protein product is CASSYSKETQYF.

The V gene is TRBV15, the J gene TRBJ1-3; D may be TRBD1 (5 bases). The CDR3 consists of 16 residues. Germline V lookup: CDR1 LNHNV, CDR2 YYDKDF (reference sequence). With 0 bases removed from V and 0 bases from J, the gap between germline ends came to 9 bases. The CDR3 bases are TGTGCCACCAGCAGAGAACGGGGACTCTCTGGAAACACCATATATTTT. It yields the protein CATSRERGLSGNTIYF.

This clone occurred a few times. The CDR3 spells CASSVQFKMGYGYTF. The DNA of the CDR3 is TGTGCCAGCAGCGTACAGTTCAAAATGGGCTATGGCTACACCTTC. This chain uses TRBV9 with TRBJ1-2; D is unclear. Per germline, CDR1 SGDLS and CDR2 YYNGEE. CDR3 length: 15 amino acids. The V end was cut by 1 base, the J end by 4 bases, with 14 bases between.

J is TRBJ1-2 and V is TRBV6-6; 10 positions agree with TRBD1. V lost 2 bases to trimming and J lost 4 bases; unmatched junction nucleotides: 4. Germline loops: CDR1 MNHNY, CDR2 SVGAGI (reference sequence). This CDR3 has 15 residues. CDR3 bases: TGTGCCAGCAGTTACGGACAGGGGGGAGGCTATGGCTACACCTTC. This encodes CASSYGQGGGYGYTF.

This clone was detected only once. This chain joins TRBV7-8 and TRBJ2-7; TRBD1 agrees at 7 bases. The CDR3 totals 16 residues. Germline V gene data show CDR1 as SGHVS and CDR2 as FQNEAQ. J lost 2 bases, V lost 5 bases, and 12 bases had no gene match. CDR3 sequence: CASSRGGRGLPYEQYF. The CDR3 bases are TGTGCCAGCAGCCGCGGTGGCAGGGGGTTGCCCTACGAGCAGTACTTC.

V and J are TRBV2 and TRBJ2-6; D unclear. The V gene's germline CDR1 is SNHLY and CDR2 FYNNEI. There are 18 residues in the CDR3. Trimming left V 2 bases short and J 2 bases short, with 16 bases between. CDR3 DNA: TGTGCCAGCAGTGAAACGGGTGCGAGGTTCGCTGGGGCCAACGTCCTGACTTTC. Translating it yields CASSETGARFAGANVLTF.

V is TRBV6-5 and J is TRBJ1-1, with a tentative D call TRBD1 (6 bases). Trimming removed 4 bases from V and 4 bases from J, with 13 bases in between. Germline CDR1 reads MNHEY; CDR2 reads SVGAGI. The CDR3 length is 14 residues. CDR3 sequence reads: CASSFGQRFTEAFF. In nucleotides, the CDR3 is TGTGCCAGCAGTTTCGGACAGCGATTCACTGAAGCTTTCTTT.

V usage is TRBV6-4 and J usage is TRBJ1-4, with 9 bases lining up with TRBD1. This CDR3 has 20 amino acids. The V segment lost 0 bases and the J segment 3 bases; nucleotides outside the gene matches: 14. Looked up from germline, CDR1 is MRHNA and CDR2 is SNTAGT. CDR3 residues: CASSDSGTGPTVRANEKLFF. The CDR3 DNA reads TGTGCCAGCAGTGACTCTGGGACAGGGCCAACTGTCCGGGCTAATGAAAAACTGTTTTTT.

This clone has a handful of counts. CDR3 protein: CAGQMNTEAFF. CDR3 nucleotide sequence: TGTGCTGGACAGATGAACACTGAAGCTTTCTTT. The chain recombines TRBV30 with TRBJ1-1, with D perhaps TRBD1 (6 bases). CDR1 GTSNPN and CDR2 SVGIG come from the germline V gene (reference sequence). The CDR3 extends over 11 amino acids.

The chain couples TRBV18 to TRBJ1-1; 9 positions agree with TRBD1. Germline trimming cut 5 bases from V and 9 bases from J; bases unmatched to any gene: 7. CDR1 KGHSH and CDR2 LQKENI come from the germline V gene. The CDR3 has 13 residues. CDR3 nucleotides: TGTGCCAGCTCATCGATGGGACAGGGACAAGCTTTCTTT. It translates to CASSSMGQGQAFF.